These 21 T cell receptor beta chains share one sample of origin, sequenced in a study of graft-versus-host responses after intestinal transplantation. The assay was immunoSEQ multiplex PCR, and TCRdb's table has in-frame clones only and misses some. The sample lists 55,000 to 70,000 clones, approximately 89% seen once, with roughly 2.6% in the top ten. The sample here was PBMCs, taken roughly 120 days after intestinal transplantation. These receptors were taken from a human patient who received an intestinal transplant, so some T cells may come from the graft donor.

This clone has more than one count but fewer than ten. This chain connects TRBV6-6 to TRBJ1-2, with TRBD1 matching 9 bases. The ends lost 6 bases at V and 8 bases at J; junction bases unmatched: 4. The CDR3 runs to 12 residues. Germline loops: CDR1 MNHNY, CDR2 SVGAGI (reference sequence). CDR3: CASSQGQGGYTF. The CDR3 nucleotides are TGTGCCAGCAGCCAGGGACAGGGAGGCTACACCTTC.

The CDR3 reads CASSPAKNSQATNEKLFF. In DNA, the CDR3 is TGCGCCAGCAGCCCGGCAAAAAACAGTCAGGCAACTAATGAAAAACTGTTTTTT. The gene calls are TRBV5-1 and TRBJ1-4; D gene ambiguous. Germline CDR1 reads SGHRS; CDR2 reads YFSETQ. The CDR3 is 18 residues long. V dropped 4 bases and J dropped 0 bases, with 19 bases sitting between them.

The chain combines TRBV5-1 with TRBJ2-5, with 7 bases that match TRBD1. After removal of 6 bases from V and 2 bases from J, the junction contained 10 bases not matched to a gene. The CDR3 sequence is 15 residues long. Germline-derived CDR1 and CDR2 are SGHRS and YFSETQ. In nucleotides, the CDR3 is TGCGCCAGCACCCGGGACAGTCAACCACAAGAGACCCAGTACTTC. Encoded protein: CASTRDSQPQETQYF.

CDR3 DNA: TGTGCCAGCGGTCAGGGGGCAGGCTACGAGCAGTACTTC. This codes for CASGQGAGYEQYF. The chain combines TRBV2 with TRBJ2-7; 8 bases are a match to TRBD1. V lost 8 bases and J lost 3; bases outside the gene matches: 6. Germline loops: CDR1 SNHLY, CDR2 FYNNEI. The CDR3 spans 13 residues.

The chain joins TRBV11-3 to TRBJ2-1; 8 positions match TRBD2. The trim removed 3 bases at V and 5 bases at J, leaving 12 bases unmatched. The germline V gene has CDR1 SGHNT and CDR2 YENEEA. The CDR3 sequence is 17 residues long. The CDR3 region has the DNA TGTGCCAGCAGCTTCGGCGTCGGAGCGGGAGAACACAATGAGCAGTTCTTC. As protein: CASSFGVGAGEHNEQFF.

The chain has TRBV28 and TRBJ2-7; possibly TRBD1 for D (6 bases). Trimming stripped 7 bases from V and 0 bases from J, with 13 bases between. CDR1 is MDHEN, CDR2 SYDVKM, per germline. This CDR3 region has 14 residues. The CDR3 DNA reads TGTGCCAGCAAGGGGGACGCCCCCTCCTACGAGCAGTACTTC. It encodes CASKGDAPSYEQYF. The whole variable domain, filled in from reference TRBV28 and TRBJ2-7, reads DVKVTQSSRYLVKRTGEKVFLECVQDMDHENMFWYRQDPGLGLRLIYFSYDVKMKEKGDIPEGYSVSREKKERFSLILESASTNQTSMYLCASKGDAPSYEQYFGPGTRLTVT.

The chain joins TRBV6-5 to TRBJ1-1, with D unclear. The CDR3 has 14 amino acids. The ends were cut back, 0 bases at V and 4 bases at J, with 9 bases in the middle. The germline CDR1 and CDR2 sequences are MNHEY and SVGAGI. CDR3 in amino acids: CASSYSFSPTEAFF. CDR3 in DNA: TGTGCCAGCAGTTACTCATTCAGTCCCACTGAAGCTTTCTTT.

The CDR3 nucleotides read TGTGCCAGCAGCTCAGACAGGCGTTACTCTGGGGCCAACGTCCTGACTTTC. It is translated as CASSSDRRYSGANVLTF. The V call is TRBV9, the J call TRBJ2-6, with D tentatively TRBD1 (6 bases). Germline CDR1 and CDR2: SGDLS and YYNGEE. Trimming stripped 4 bases from V and 0 bases from J, with 14 bases between. The CDR3 covers 17 residues.

The chain joins TRBV10-3 to TRBJ2-1; 7 nucleotides align to TRBD2. The CDR3 extends over 14 amino acids. Germline CDR1 and CDR2: ENHRY and SYGVKD. Unmatched junction bases numbered 9, after V lost 6 bases and J lost 7 bases. CDR3 DNA: TGTGCCATCAGGGCTAGCGGACTGGAAAATGAGCAGTTCTTC. Protein sequence: CAIRASGLENEQFF.

This chain connects TRBV10-3 to TRBJ2-7; no reliable D call. Germline V gives CDR1 ENHRY, CDR2 SYGVKD. The V end was cut by 6 bases, the J end by 1 base, with 7 bases between. CDR3 length: 12 residues. The CDR3 loop reads CAIRQESYEQYF. CDR3 bases: TGTGCCATCAGGCAAGAATCCTACGAGCAGTACTTC.

The chain is built from TRBV27 and TRBJ2-7, with 7 positions matching TRBD1. This CDR3 has 13 residues. The V gene end was trimmed by 2 bases and the J gene end by 6 bases; junction bases not matched to a gene: 4. Germline V gene sequence: CDR1 MNHEY, CDR2 SMNVEV (reference sequence). CDR3 sequence (DNA): TGTGCCAGCAGTTTAGTACAGGGGAGCGAGCAGTACTTC. This sequence encodes CASSLVQGSEQYF.

The CDR3 loop reads CASSYGPEGYEQYF. As DNA, the CDR3 is TGTGCCAGCAGCTACGGGCCTGAAGGCTACGAGCAGTACTTC. This chain joins TRBV6-5 and TRBJ2-7, with D uncertain. The V and J ends lost 6 bases and 3 bases respectively, with 15 bases between them. Germline V gene data show CDR1 as MNHEY and CDR2 as SVGAGI. CDR3 length: 14 residues.

V is TRBV28 and J is TRBJ2-5; D is unclear. Trimming took off 1 base at V and 4 bases at J, with 10 bases between the two ends. CDR1 is MDHEN and CDR2 is SYDVKM in the germline V gene. This CDR3 region has 14 residues. The CDR3 spells CASSLFTQSETQYF. CDR3 nucleotide sequence: TGTGCCAGCAGTTTATTTACCCAGTCAGAGACCCAGTACTTC.

This chain connects TRBV4-1 to TRBJ1-4; no firm D call. The CDR3 contains 15 residues. V was clipped by 5 bases and J by 0 bases, with 10 bases between them. Germline-derived CDR1 and CDR2 are MGHRA and YSYEKL. The CDR3 region is CASSGRIATNEKLFF. The CDR3 bases are TGCGCCAGCAGCGGACGGATTGCAACTAATGAAAAACTGTTTTTT.

The chain uses TRBV6-6 and TRBJ2-7; TRBD2 might be the D (6 bases). Germline CDR1 MNHNY, CDR2 SVGAGI (reference sequence). The ends were cut back, 10 bases at V and 4 bases at J, with 20 bases in the middle. This CDR3 region has 14 residues. The CDR3 sequence: CATRRGQGLYEQYF. In DNA form, the CDR3 reads TGTGCCACCCGGCGTGGGCAGGGACTTTACGAGCAGTACTTC.

V is TRBV5-1 and J is TRBJ2-1, with D maybe TRBD1 (6 bases). CDR1 is SGHRS, CDR2 YFSETQ, per germline. The CDR3 contains 12 residues. Deletions cut 1 base from V and 13 bases from J, with 12 bases between. CDR3 residues: CASSLWGQGQFF. The CDR3 nucleotides read TGCGCCAGCAGCTTGTGGGGGCAGGGACAGTTCTTC.

V is TRBV11-2 and J is TRBJ1-2, with D possibly matching TRBD1 (6 bases). This CDR3 has 14 residues. V lost 5 bases and J 5 bases, leaving 15 bases between the germline ends. Germline lookup yields CDR1 SGHAT and CDR2 FQNNGV. CDR3 sequence: CASSPTGQGYGYTF. The CDR3 nucleotides read TGTGCCAGCAGCCCGACAGGCCAGGGGTATGGCTACACCTTC.

V is TRBV10-1 and J is TRBJ1-2, with D perhaps TRBD1 (5 bases). The CDR3 has 13 amino acids. The germline V and J ends were trimmed by 3 bases and 1 base, with 6 bases remaining between them. Germline CDR1 reads WNHNN; CDR2 reads SYGVQD (reference sequence). The CDR3 is CASSEGVNYGYTF. The CDR3 DNA follows: TGCGCCAGCAGTGAAGGGGTTAACTATGGCTACACCTTC.

This clone has only a few counts. The chain is built from TRBV20-1 and TRBJ2-4; D tentatively fits TRBD1 or TRBD2 (5 bases each). V gave up 3 bases and J gave up 8 bases, with 5 bases separating them. CDR3 length: 10 residues. The germline gives CDR1 DFQATT, CDR2 SNEGSKA (reference sequence). CDR3 coding DNA: TGCAGTGCTAGGGGGGACATTCAGTACTTC. Amino acid sequence: CSARGDIQYF.

This clone was observed a single time. This sequence joins TRBV4-1 and TRBJ2-7; either TRBD1 or TRBD2 may fit D (5 bases each). Germline loops: CDR1 MGHRA, CDR2 YSYEKL. The CDR3 totals 15 residues. With 0 bases removed from V and 2 bases from J, the gap between germline ends came to 11 bases. The CDR3 sequence: CASSQDPGTAYEQYF. The CDR3 region has the DNA TGCGCCAGCAGCCAAGATCCAGGGACGGCCTACGAGCAGTACTTC.

The V call is TRBV7-9, the J call TRBJ1-1; D gene uncertain. The germline gives CDR1 SEHNR, CDR2 FQNEAQ (reference sequence). The CDR3 covers 14 residues. Deletions cut 4 bases from V and 1 base from J, with 10 bases between. Here the CDR3 DNA reads TGTGCCAGCAGCTCAGAGCAGCCGAACACTGAAGCTTTCTTT. Its protein is CASSSEQPNTEAFF. Full variable domain (missing parts from reference TRBV7-9 and TRBJ1-1): DTGVSQNPRHKITKRGQNVTFRCDPISEHNRLYWYRQTLGQGPEFLTYFQNEAQLEKSRLLSDRFSAERPKGSFSTLEIQRTEQGDSAMYLCASSSEQPNTEAFFGQGTRLTVV.